This is a list of T cell receptor beta chains from one sample in a study of sequential checkpoint blockade in melanoma. Sequenced by immunoSEQ multiplex PCR; TCRdb stores in-frame clones only, minus some. The table lists about 6,000 clones, around a fifth of them singletons, with less than 20% in the top ten. The starting material was tumor tissue (inferred from file names), obtained from a patient given nivolumab and ipilimumab in sequence. These receptors originate from a human donor with melanoma. The CDR3 runs from the conserved cysteine through the conserved F or W. The order of the fields is J gene, clone size, D gene, V gene, CDR3 DNA, CDR3 protein. A D gene is named only where the DNA matches it firmly. Rows may omit the clone size; those that give it use once, few, many or a size class.

J gene: TRBJ2-7; clone size: many; D gene: NA; V gene: TRBV6-8; CDR3 DNA: TGTGCCAGCAGTTACGATCACTACTCCTACGAGCAGTACTTC; CDR3 protein: CASSYDHYSYEQYF
J gene: TRBJ1-5; clone size: few; D gene: NA; V gene: TRBV19; CDR3 DNA: TGTGCCAGTACCATGTGGGGCTTCAATCAGCCCCAGCATTTT; CDR3 protein: CASTMWGFNQPQHF
J gene: TRBJ2-7; clone size: NA; D gene: TRBD2; V gene: TRBV5-1; CDR3 DNA: TGCGCCAGCAGCATGGGGACTAGCGGGGGGCCGGCCCTCTACGAGCAGTACTTC; CDR3 protein: CASSMGTSGGPALYEQYF
J gene: TRBJ1-1; clone size: NA; D gene: TRBD1; V gene: TRBV19; CDR3 DNA: TGTGCCAGTGGGGACAGGGGGCGGCCGGGAGCTTTCTTT; CDR3 protein: CASGDRGRPGAFF
J gene: TRBJ2-5; clone size: few; D gene: TRBD2; V gene: TRBV19; CDR3 DNA: TGTGCCAGTAGTCGTGAAGCGGGAGTGGGCGAGACCCAGTACTTC; CDR3 protein: CASSREAGVGETQYF
J gene: TRBJ2-3; clone size: many; D gene: TRBD2; V gene: TRBV11-3; CDR3 DNA: TGTGCCAGCAGCCCCGGGACTAGCGGGTACCCGATGGCAGATACGCAGTATTTT; CDR3 protein: CASSPGTSGYPMADTQYF
J gene: TRBJ1-2; clone size: many; D gene: TRBD1; V gene: TRBV9; CDR3 DNA: TGTGCCAGCAGCGTCCGACAGGGGCGAGCTAACTATGGCTACACCTTC; CDR3 protein: CASSVRQGRANYGYTF
J gene: TRBJ2-3; clone size: NA; D gene: NA; V gene: TRBV18; CDR3 DNA: TGTGCCAGCTCACCTTCCCCGGGACTTTCCACAGATACGCAGTATTTT; CDR3 protein: CASSPSPGLSTDTQYF
J gene: TRBJ1-4; clone size: few; D gene: NA; V gene: TRBV23-1; CDR3 DNA: TGCGCCAGCAGCCAAGTATATAATGAAAAACTGTTTTTT; CDR3 protein: CASSQVYNEKLFF
J gene: TRBJ2-7; clone size: NA; D gene: NA; V gene: TRBV18; CDR3 DNA: TGTGCCAGCTCCCGAGTCCAGACCTACGAGCAGTACTTC; CDR3 protein: CASSRVQTYEQYF
J gene: TRBJ2-7; clone size: few; D gene: NA; V gene: TRBV19; CDR3 DNA: TGTGCCAGTAGTATAGGTATCGCGATCGAGCAGTACTTC; CDR3 protein: CASSIGIAIEQYF
J gene: TRBJ2-2; clone size: many; D gene: NA; V gene: TRBV9; CDR3 DNA: TGTGCCAGCAGCGTAGAGAGTCTCACCGGGGAGCTGTTTTTT; CDR3 protein: CASSVESLTGELFF
J gene: TRBJ1-6; clone size: NA; D gene: TRBD1; V gene: TRBV14; CDR3 DNA: TGTGCCAGCAGCTCCCGGGACAGGGATAATTCACCCCTCCACTTT; CDR3 protein: CASSSRDRDNSPLHF
J gene: TRBJ2-6; clone size: NA; D gene: NA; V gene: TRBV30; CDR3 DNA: TGTGCCTACCCCTCTGGGGCCAACGTCCTGACTTTC; CDR3 protein: CAYPSGANVLTF
J gene: TRBJ2-1; clone size: medium-sized; D gene: TRBD1; V gene: TRBV19; CDR3 DNA: TGTGCCAGTAGTATATCGACAGGGGGCCCCAATGAGCAGTTCTTC; CDR3 protein: CASSISTGGPNEQFF
J gene: TRBJ1-2; clone size: many; D gene: NA; V gene: TRBV6-8; CDR3 DNA: TGTGCCAGCAGTTACCGGGGACGGATGCCCTATGGCTACACCTTC; CDR3 protein: CASSYRGRMPYGYTF
J gene: TRBJ2-5; clone size: NA; D gene: TRBD2; V gene: TRBV30; CDR3 DNA: TGTGCCTGGACCCTAGCGGGGTGGCAAGAGACCCAGTACTTC; CDR3 protein: CAWTLAGWQETQYF
J gene: TRBJ1-6; clone size: few; D gene: NA; V gene: TRBV12-5; CDR3 DNA: TGTGCCAGCATTAACTTTGGAGTCTCACCCCTCCACTTT; CDR3 protein: CASINFGVSPLHF
J gene: TRBJ2-5; clone size: NA; D gene: TRBD2; V gene: TRBV30; CDR3 DNA: TGTGCCTGGAGTGTTGGGGGAGGGCCCGGGGAGACCCAGTACTTC; CDR3 protein: CAWSVGGGPGETQYF
J gene: TRBJ2-2; clone size: NA; D gene: TRBD1; V gene: TRBV5-1; CDR3 DNA: TGCGCCAGCAGCTCGACAGGGTACACCACCGGGGAGCTGTTTTTT; CDR3 protein: CASSSTGYTTGELFF
J gene: TRBJ1-5; clone size: NA; D gene: NA; V gene: TRBV12-5; CDR3 DNA: TGTGCTAGTGGTTTGGTACTGGACGGACAAACTCTTTACAATCAGCCCCAGCATTTT; CDR3 protein: CASGLVLDGQTLYNQPQHF
J gene: TRBJ2-3; clone size: NA; D gene: NA; V gene: TRBV6-8; CDR3 DNA: TGTGCCGCTAACCCCTCAGAACCAGATACGCAGTATTTT; CDR3 protein: CAANPSEPDTQYF
J gene: TRBJ2-7; clone size: once; D gene: TRBD2; V gene: TRBV19; CDR3 DNA: TGTGCCAGTAGTGAAGGCAGCGGGGGCTCCTACGAGCAGTACTTC; CDR3 protein: CASSEGSGGSYEQYF
J gene: TRBJ2-3; clone size: NA; D gene: NA; V gene: TRBV6-8; CDR3 DNA: TGTGCCAGCAGTCCCCAAGGCCCCGGAAGCACAGATACGCAGTATTTT; CDR3 protein: CASSPQGPGSTDTQYF
J gene: TRBJ2-5; clone size: many; D gene: NA; V gene: TRBV7-8; CDR3 DNA: TGTGCCAGCAGAGGGACCTACCAAGAGACCCAGTACTTC; CDR3 protein: CASRGTYQETQYF
J gene: TRBJ1-5; clone size: NA; D gene: TRBD1; V gene: TRBV11-3; CDR3 DNA: TGTGCCAGCAGCCAGGGACAGCCGAATCAGCCCCAGCATTTT; CDR3 protein: CASSQGQPNQPQHF
J gene: TRBJ1-2; clone size: NA; D gene: NA; V gene: TRBV19; CDR3 DNA: TGTGCCAGTAGTTTTCCACAGGGACCGTCTAACTATGGCTACACCTTC; CDR3 protein: CASSFPQGPSNYGYTF
J gene: TRBJ1-3; clone size: NA; D gene: NA; V gene: TRBV11-3; CDR3 DNA: TGTGCCAGCAGCTTAGGTTGGGGGCAGCGTGGAAACACCATATATTTT; CDR3 protein: CASSLGWGQRGNTIYF
J gene: TRBJ2-7; clone size: many; D gene: TRBD2; V gene: TRBV23-1; CDR3 DNA: TGCGCCAGCAGCCAGGCGAGCGGGAGTGGCTCCTACGAGCAGTACTTC; CDR3 protein: CASSQASGSGSYEQYF
J gene: TRBJ2-3; clone size: NA; D gene: NA; V gene: TRBV30; CDR3 DNA: TGTGCCTGGAGTGACTGGGTGGGACACGGCACAGATACGCAGTATTTT; CDR3 protein: CAWSDWVGHGTDTQYF
J gene: TRBJ1-6; clone size: many; D gene: NA; V gene: TRBV11-3; CDR3 DNA: TGTGCCAGCAGAACTGGGCCCCCCTCCTATAATTCACCCCTCCACTTT; CDR3 protein: CASRTGPPSYNSPLHF
J gene: TRBJ1-4; clone size: NA; D gene: TRBD1; V gene: TRBV23-1; CDR3 DNA: TGCGCCAGCAGTCAATCCGGGACAGGGGGCGCGGGTGAAAAACTGTTTTTT; CDR3 protein: CASSQSGTGGAGEKLFF
J gene: TRBJ2-1; clone size: many; D gene: TRBD2; V gene: TRBV4-1; CDR3 DNA: TGCGCCAGCAGCCAGCGGGGACTAGCGGGAAGAGATGAGCAGTTCTTC; CDR3 protein: CASSQRGLAGRDEQFF
J gene: TRBJ1-1; clone size: NA; D gene: NA; V gene: TRBV19; CDR3 DNA: TGTGCCAGTAGTCCGCCTGGGGACCTACTAGGAGCTTTCTTT; CDR3 protein: CASSPPGDLLGAFF
J gene: TRBJ1-2; clone size: many; D gene: NA; V gene: TRBV11-3; CDR3 DNA: TGTGCCAGCAGCTTAGTAGGGACTGTGGAGGGCTACACCTTC; CDR3 protein: CASSLVGTVEGYTF
J gene: TRBJ1-5; clone size: few; D gene: NA; V gene: TRBV6-8; CDR3 DNA: TGTGCCAGCAGTTACCCACGACCCCTCACCGGCAATCAGCCCCAGCATTTT; CDR3 protein: CASSYPRPLTGNQPQHF
J gene: TRBJ2-1; clone size: NA; D gene: TRBD1; V gene: TRBV19; CDR3 DNA: TGTGCCAGTAGTTCCCTCTTCCCAGGGGGACAGGGGGGCTCCTACAATGAGCAGTTCTTC; CDR3 protein: CASSSLFPGGQGGSYNEQFF
J gene: TRBJ2-1; clone size: medium-sized; D gene: NA; V gene: TRBV7-1; CDR3 DNA: TGTGCCAGCAGCTTCGCAGTGAACAATGAGCAGTTCTTC; CDR3 protein: CASSFAVNNEQFF